The next 9 T cell receptor beta chains were all read from a single sample in a study of T cells in Graves' hyperthyroidism and ophthalmopathy. Amplified regions were TCR beta CDR3 sequences from RNA transcripts. With the HTBI primer set, the TCR CDR3 went through a first round of RT-PCR. MiXCR was run by TCRdb on the multiplex PCR reads, yielding one entry per CDR3 protein. The sample records some 350,000 distinct CDR3 sequences, 19% being singletons. Sequencing was carried out using blood. The receptors were gathered from a woman aged 18 to 35 with Graves' hyperthyroidism.

This clonotype was observed at least ten times. The genes are TRBV5-5 and TRBJ1-5, with D possibly TRBD1 on 5 matching bases. CDR3 length: 15 amino acids. V was clipped by 0 bases and J by 3 bases, with 10 bases between them. Germline V lookup: CDR1 SGHKS, CDR2 YYEKEE (reference sequence). CDR3 DNA: TGTGCCAGCAGCTTGGCGGGGGAGCTCAATCAGCCCCAGCATTTT. Its protein is CASSLAGELNQPQHF.

This clonotype was observed at least ten times. The chain couples TRBV6-1 to TRBJ2-7; the match to TRBD2 covers 10 bases. V trimming: 5 bases; J trimming: 2 bases; junction bases outside the gene matches: 3. CDR1 and CDR2 (germline): MNHNS, SASEGT. This CDR3 is 14 amino acids long. CDR3 sequence reads: CASSISGGPYEQYF. CDR3 sequence (DNA): TGTGCCAGCAGTATTAGCGGGGGGCCCTACGAGCAGTACTTC.

This clonotype occurred many times. The rearrangement joins TRBV6-5 to TRBJ2-5; D ambiguous. Germline V CDR1 and CDR2: MNHEY, SVGAGI. The CDR3 is 14 residues long. V lost 2 bases and J 0 bases, leaving 7 bases between the germline ends. The CDR3 loop is CASSYRRYQETQYF. The CDR3 region has the DNA TGTGCCAGCAGTTACAGGCGGTACCAAGAGACCCAGTACTTC.

V gene TRBV9 combines with J gene TRBJ2-2, with 10 bases matching TRBD1. From germline, CDR1 is SGDLS and CDR2 YYNGEE. Losses at the gene ends were 3 bases for V and 4 bases for J; bases not matched to a gene: 9. CDR3 length: 17 residues. This chain's CDR3 is CASSGIPGQGTTGELFF. The CDR3 bases are TGTGCCAGCAGCGGAATACCGGGACAGGGGACCACCGGGGAGCTGTTTTTT. Filled out from reference TRBV9 and TRBJ2-2, the complete variable domain reads DSGVTQTPKHLITATGQRVTLRCSPRSGDLSVYWYQQSLDQGLQFLIQYYNGEERAKGNILERFSAQQFPDLHSELNLSSLELGDSALYFCASSGIPGQGTTGELFFGEGSRLTVL.

Ten or more counts support this clonotype. This chain connects TRBV20-1 to TRBJ2-2, with a weak D call TRBD2 (5 bases). Deletions cut 0 bases from V and 3 bases from J, with 11 bases between. The CDR3 runs 15 residues. Germline assignment: CDR1 DFQATT and CDR2 SNEGSKA (reference sequence). CDR3 in DNA: TGCAGTGCTAGAGATCCGGGGTTCCACACCGGGGAGCTGTTTTTT. As protein: CSARDPGFHTGELFF.

There are many counts of this clonotype. The V call is TRBV27, the J call TRBJ1-5; 9 bases agree with TRBD1. This CDR3 spans 14 amino acids. Germline V lookup: CDR1 MNHEY, CDR2 SMNVEV (reference sequence). The junction had 3 bases not matched to a gene; V was cut back by 5 bases and J by 4 bases. The CDR3 reads CASSIGTGNQPQHF. In DNA form, the CDR3 reads TGTGCCAGCAGTATCGGGACAGGGAATCAGCCCCAGCATTTT.

CDR3 region: CASSYVGNSGANVLTF. CDR3 sequence (DNA): TGTGCCAGCAGTTACGTGGGAAACTCTGGGGCCAACGTCCTGACTTTC. The chain is built from TRBV6-5 and TRBJ2-6; D uncertain. The CDR3 sequence is 16 residues long. CDR1 MNHEY and CDR2 SVGAGI come from the germline V gene. Trimming removed 2 bases at V and 0 bases at J, with 8 bases between.

This clonotype was recorded at least ten times. This chain joins TRBV12-3 or TRBV12-4 and TRBJ2-7; TRBD1 agrees at 10 bases. V lost 3 bases, J lost 5 bases, and 7 bases stayed unmatched. The CDR3 runs to 15 residues. The CDR3 sequence is CASSFVTGGRHEQYF. The CDR3, as DNA: TGTGCCAGCAGTTTTGTGACAGGGGGCCGACACGAGCAGTACTTC.

Ten or more counts support this clonotype. J is TRBJ1-1 and V is TRBV2, with D hard to call. V was trimmed by 2 bases and J by 1 base, leaving 8 bases between them. Germline assignment: CDR1 SNHLY and CDR2 FYNNEI. The CDR3 is 14 residues long. The CDR3 region is CASSENVGNTEAFF. The CDR3 coding sequence is TGTGCCAGCAGTGAAAACGTAGGGAACACTGAAGCTTTCTTT. The full variable domain, with the rest looked up from reference TRBV2 and TRBJ1-1, is EPEVTQTPSHQVTQMGQEVILRCVPISNHLYFYWYRQILGQKVEFLVSFYNNEISEKSEIFDDQFSVERPDGSNFTLKIRSTKLEDSAMYFCASSENVGNTEAFFGQGTRLTVV.